This TCR beta chain was identified in a study of blood T cell repertoires in COVID-19. Generated by immunoSEQ multiplex PCR, the TCRdb table keeps only in-frame clones and is missing some. The sample consists of roughly 180,000 clones, 70% to 80% of them appearing once. V gave up 7 bases and J gave up 8 bases, with 23 bases separating them. This CDR3 is built from 15 residues. Germline V gene sequence: CDR1 MNHEY, CDR2 SMNVEV (reference sequence). This rearrangement joins TRBV27 to TRBJ1-1, with D tentatively TRBD1 (6 bases). This clonotype originated in a woman aged 55-70 years with COVID-19, enrolled during active disease. Source material: peripheral blood. CDR3 region: CASIPMGGAEGEAFF. CDR3 nucleotide sequence: TGTGCCAGCATCCCAATGGGGGGGGCTGAGGGAGAAGCTTTCTTT.